A single sample gave rise to the 28 T cell receptor beta chains below, sequenced in a study of blood T cell repertoires in COVID-19. The method was immunoSEQ multiplex PCR; TCRdb's version includes in-frame clones alone and lacks a portion of them. The sample has 150,000 or so clones; over 75% are singletons. Sequences were obtained from peripheral blood. The source of these receptors is a human donor in a cohort sampled during active COVID-19.

V gene TRBV7-8 combines with J gene TRBJ2-1; D call uncertain. The CDR3 is 13 residues long. The V end lost 4 bases, the J end lost 9 bases, and 13 bases lay between the germline ends. CDR1 is SGHVS, CDR2 FQNEAQ, per germline. CDR3 DNA sequence: TGTGCCAGCAGCTCCTTGAGCTTGTCTGAGCAGTTCTTC. Residues: CASSSLSLSEQFF.

V and J are TRBV21-1 and TRBJ2-7; TRBD1 is taken as the D call from the table, unchecked against the DNA. TRBV21-1 is described as a pseudogene. The CDR3 extends over 18 amino acids. CDR3 protein: CASSPRGNGKRGNYEQYF. For the CDR3, the DNA is TGTGCCAGCAGCCCCCGGGGTAATGGAAAAAGGGGGAACTACGAGCAGTACTTC.

There are a few counts of this clone. The chain employs TRBV19 and TRBJ2-1, with D unclear. The germline gives CDR1 LNHDA, CDR2 SQIVND (reference sequence). CDR3 length: 17 residues. V shed 1 base and J shed 7 bases, with 20 bases lying between them. In nucleotides, the CDR3 is TGTGCCAGTAGTATAGCGCGAGGTCCTTCTTTGAATAATGAGCAGTTCTTC. Amino acids: CASSIARGPSLNNEQFF.

Here the CDR3 reads CSASTGAISYNSPLHF. Written as DNA, the CDR3 is TGCAGTGCTAGTACAGGGGCGATATCCTATAATTCACCCCTCCACTTT. The rearrangement uses TRBV20-1 and TRBJ1-6; 7 nucleotides line up with TRBD1. CDR3 size: 16 residues. CDR1 DFQATT and CDR2 SNEGSKA come from the germline V gene (reference sequence). Unmatched junction bases numbered 6, after V lost 3 bases and J lost 1 base.

This rearrangement joins TRBV6-5 to TRBJ2-7, with 10 bases lining up with TRBD2. Germline trimming cut 0 bases from V and 2 bases from J; bases unmatched to any gene: 4. The V gene's germline CDR1 is MNHEY and CDR2 SVGAGI. CDR3 length equals 16 residues. The CDR3 loop reads CASSYSFSGRTYEQYF. The CDR3 DNA is TGTGCCAGCAGTTACTCGTTTAGCGGGAGGACCTACGAGCAGTACTTC.

This clone appeared a single time. The V call is TRBV6-5, the J call TRBJ1-2; D is ambiguous. Germline CDR1 and CDR2: MNHEY and SVGAGI. The CDR3 sequence is 14 residues long. The ends were cut back, 2 bases at V and 5 bases at J, with 12 bases in the middle. CDR3 sequence: CASSYEGGEYGYTF. CDR3 DNA: TGTGCCAGCAGTTACGAGGGCGGGGAGTATGGCTACACCTTC.

The V gene is TRBV3-1 (or the pseudogene TRBV3-2), the J gene TRBJ2-2; TRBD1 might be the D (5 bases). The CDR3 is 15 residues long. Trimming cost V 1 base and J 6 bases, with 12 bases left between them. The germline V gene encodes CDR1 LGHDT and CDR2 YNNKEL (reference sequence). Here the CDR3 reads CASSQVRARAGELFF. The CDR3 coding sequence is TGTGCCAGCAGCCAAGTCAGGGCGCGAGCCGGGGAGCTGTTTTTT.

The chain employs TRBV10-3 and TRBJ1-1, with D possibly TRBD1 on 5 matching bases. Looked up from germline, CDR1 is ENHRY and CDR2 is SYGVKD. V gave up 6 bases and J gave up 3 bases, with 14 bases separating them. This CDR3 comprises 14 residues. Here the CDR3 reads CAIRAGRWDTEAFF. CDR3 bases: TGTGCCATCAGAGCAGGGCGCTGGGACACTGAAGCTTTCTTT.

The chain uses TRBV28 and TRBJ1-1; D not resolved. Trimming removed 7 bases from V and 0 bases from J, with 9 bases in between. This CDR3 region has 13 residues. The germline gives CDR1 MDHEN, CDR2 SYDVKM. DNA for the CDR3: TGTGCCAGCATAGAGGCCTTGAACACTGAAGCTTTCTTT. Translation gives CASIEALNTEAFF.

CDR3: CASSIRGTTDTQYF. The CDR3 DNA follows: TGTGCCAGTAGTATTAGGGGGACCACAGATACGCAGTATTTT. The rearrangement links TRBV19 to TRBJ2-3, with a weak D call TRBD1 (6 bases). CDR3 length equals 14 residues. Trimming took 3 bases from V and 2 from J, leaving 9 bases between them. Germline V gene data show CDR1 as LNHDA and CDR2 as SQIVND (reference sequence).

The chain carries TRBV11-2 and TRBJ1-1; no clear D gene. The CDR3 spans 12 residues. Germline CDR1 SGHAT, CDR2 FQNNGV. V was cut by 2 bases and J by 10 bases, with 11 bases left in between. CDR3 sequence: CASSLSQLGAFF. CDR3 sequence (DNA): TGTGCCAGCAGCTTATCTCAACTTGGAGCTTTCTTT.

The CDR3 DNA sequence: TGCGCCAGCAGCTTCATACCTAGCGGGACCTACGAGCAGTACTTC. Encoded protein: CASSFIPSGTYEQYF. V gene TRBV5-1 combines with J gene TRBJ2-7; 9 nucleotides align to TRBD2. Germline lookup yields CDR1 SGHRS and CDR2 YFSETQ. This CDR3 comprises 15 residues. Trimming at V came to 2 bases and at J to 2 bases, leaving 5 bases not matched to a gene.

This clone has a handful of counts. CDR3 in DNA: TGCAGCGTTGAGGAGGCTGGTACAGATACGCAGTATTTT. This gives the protein CSVEEAGTDTQYF. The rearrangement links TRBV29-1 to TRBJ2-3; maybe TRBD2 (5 bases). The CDR3 is 13 amino acids. The germline V and J ends were trimmed by 3 bases and 3 bases, with 10 bases remaining between them. Per the germline V gene, CDR1 is SQVTM and CDR2 is ANQGSEA.

Remarks on this clone: The CDR3 carries no conserved terminal phenylalanine or tryptophan, so it likely arises from a read error. Because the CDR3's place on the DNA is in doubt, the DNA is left out and the CDR3 is given as listed by TCRdb. This chain joins TRBV10-3 and TRBJ2-7; the D call in the table, TRBD2, was not verified against the DNA. The CDR3 is 15 amino acids long, termini counted. CDR1 is ENHRY and CDR2 is SYGVKD in the germline V gene. CDR3 loop: CAISEPPPKSGTLSI.

The chain carries TRBV15 and TRBJ2-1, with 7 bases that match TRBD1. The CDR3 sequence is 16 residues long. The germline gives CDR1 LNHNV, CDR2 YYDKDF (reference sequence). J lost 2 bases, V lost 5 bases, and 9 bases had no gene match. The CDR3 loop is CATSSGRQGAYNEQFF. CDR3 sequence (DNA): TGTGCCACCAGCTCTGGTCGACAGGGCGCCTACAATGAGCAGTTCTTC.

The V gene is TRBV28, the J gene TRBJ2-7, with D perhaps TRBD1 (6 bases). The germline V and J ends were trimmed by 2 bases and 4 bases, with 9 bases remaining between them. Germline-derived CDR1 and CDR2 are MDHEN and SYDVKM. The CDR3 covers 13 residues. CDR3 protein: CASSLGTFYEQYF. The CDR3 bases are TGTGCCAGCAGTTTAGGGACATTTTACGAGCAGTACTTC.

J is TRBJ2-7 and V is TRBV4-1; TRBD2 matches 9 bases. J lost 2 bases, V lost 0 bases, and 8 bases had no gene match. The length of the CDR3 is 17 residues. Germline V lookup: CDR1 MGHRA, CDR2 YSYEKL. CDR3 sequence reads: CASSQDRRLAATYEQYF. The CDR3 region has the DNA TGCGCCAGCAGCCAAGATAGAAGACTAGCGGCGACCTACGAGCAGTACTTC.

The rearrangement links TRBV6-1 to TRBJ1-5; 12 bases line up with TRBD1. Germline CDR1 reads MNHNS; CDR2 reads SASEGT. V trimming: 2 bases; J trimming: 2 bases; junction bases outside the gene matches: 16. The CDR3 is 21 amino acids. The CDR3: CASSERLPGQGAPVGNQPQHF. The CDR3 bases are TGTGCCAGCAGTGAACGACTACCGGGACAGGGGGCGCCGGTGGGCAATCAGCCCCAGCATTTT.

The chain is built from TRBV15 and TRBJ2-1; TRBD2 aligns across 8 bases. J lost 8 bases, V lost 5 bases, and 11 bases had no gene match. CDR1 LNHNV and CDR2 YYDKDF come from the germline V gene (reference sequence). The CDR3 has 15 amino acids. The CDR3 loop reads CATSWSLAGRDEQFF. CDR3 sequence (DNA): TGTGCCACCAGCTGGTCGCTAGCGGGCAGGGATGAGCAGTTCTTC.

The chain recombines TRBV3-1 (or the pseudogene TRBV3-2) with TRBJ1-1; D remains ambiguous. In germline, CDR1 is LGHDT, CDR2 YNNKEL (reference sequence). The CDR3 extends over 17 amino acids. The V gene lost 4 bases and the J gene lost 1 base, with 19 bases spanning the gap. This CDR3 is CASSPRRPAAANTEAFF. Here the CDR3 DNA reads TGTGCCAGCAGCCCCCGGCGTCCCGCAGCGGCGAACACTGAAGCTTTCTTT.

The chain employs TRBV7-8 and TRBJ1-3; a possible D gene is TRBD1 (5 bases). This CDR3 comprises 17 residues. The V gene lost 5 bases and the J gene lost 0 bases, with 17 bases spanning the gap. Per the germline V gene, CDR1 is SGHVS and CDR2 is FQNEAQ. Here the CDR3 reads CASSLRDSHVSGNTIYF. In DNA, the CDR3 is TGTGCCAGCAGCCTCCGGGACTCACACGTCTCTGGAAACACCATATATTTT.

The chain carries TRBV7-2 and TRBJ2-1, with 14 nucleotides matching TRBD2. J gave up 2 bases and V 1 base, and 7 bases lay outside the gene matches. This CDR3 is built from 19 residues. Germline lookup yields CDR1 SGHTA and CDR2 FQGNSA. The CDR3 here is CASSLGGTSGSSAYNEQFF. The CDR3 coding sequence is TGTGCCAGCAGCTTAGGAGGGACTAGCGGGAGCAGCGCCTACAATGAGCAGTTCTTC.

As regards this clone: The junction shows a germline mismatch at one end, possibly a read error. This sequence joins TRBV5-1 and TRBJ2-7; a weak D match, TRBD1 (5 bases). The germline V gene encodes CDR1 SGHRS and CDR2 YFSETQ. This CDR3 is 14 amino acids long. The CDR3 spells CASSTQGISDEQYF. In DNA form, the CDR3 reads TGCGCCAGCAGCACGCAGGGAATCTCCGACGAGCAGTACTTC.

The chain joins TRBV18 to TRBJ2-7, with a possible D match to TRBD1 (5 bases). V was trimmed by 8 bases and J by 3 bases, leaving 14 bases between them. The CDR3 loop spans 13 amino acids. In germline, CDR1 is KGHSH, CDR2 LQKENI. The CDR3 spells CASAGNKGYEQYF. The CDR3 nucleotides are TGTGCCAGCGCAGGGAACAAGGGCTACGAGCAGTACTTC.

The chain uses TRBV4-2 and TRBJ2-7; no firm D call. The CDR3 spans 13 residues. Trimming cost V 0 bases and J 2 bases, with 5 bases left between them. Germline CDR1 reads LGHNA; CDR2 reads YNFKEQ. CDR3 coding DNA: TGTGCCAGCAGCCAAGACGAGACCTACGAGCAGTACTTC. Translating it yields CASSQDETYEQYF.

This clone was recorded once. The J gene is TRBJ1-1, the V gene TRBV5-1, with D hard to call. The CDR3 is 14 amino acids. V gave up 4 bases and J gave up 1 base, with 11 bases separating them. Germline V gene data show CDR1 as SGHRS and CDR2 as YFSETQ. This chain's CDR3 is CASSPQVENTEAFF. CDR3 DNA: TGCGCCAGCAGCCCCCAGGTAGAGAACACTGAAGCTTTCTTT.

The chain is built from TRBV6-2 or TRBV6-3 and TRBJ1-2; unclear D gene. Trimming took off 3 bases at V and 2 bases at J, with 10 bases between the two ends. Germline CDR1 and CDR2: MNHEY and SVGEGT. The CDR3 consists of 14 residues. The CDR3 coding sequence is TGTGCCAGCAGTTATCAGACACTGAACTATGGCTACACCTTC. This translates into CASSYQTLNYGYTF.

The gene calls are TRBV7-8 and TRBJ1-4; D gene ambiguous. Germline-derived CDR1 and CDR2 are SGHVS and FQNEAQ. The CDR3 is made up of 16 amino acids. V lost 3 bases and J 5 bases, leaving 16 bases between the germline ends. The CDR3 loop reads CASSFLLSSGNEKLFF. The CDR3 coding sequence is TGTGCCAGCAGCTTTCTATTAAGTAGCGGAAATGAAAAACTGTTTTTT.